This T cell receptor beta chain was sequenced during a study of beta chain features in type 1 diabetes. Trimming removed 3 bases from V and 5 bases from J, with 14 bases in between. Germline loops: CDR1 SGHNT, CDR2 YYREEE (reference sequence). There are 15 residues in the CDR3. Expressed TCRB transcripts were sequenced because the entire RNA isolate underwent reverse transcription. Assay: immunoSEQ multiplex PCR; the TCRdb copy retains only in-frame clones and omits some. This repertoire shows fewer than 250,000 clones, 13% to 15% found once; its top ten account for about 0.026%. Comment on this clone: The antigen remains undetermined.

Study results and caveats: A greater similarity of naive, central memory and Treg TCRB repertoires was seen among patients than among healthy donors.

Input material: naive CD4+ T cells from blood. The chain employs TRBV5-4 and TRBJ2-2; maybe TRBD1 (6 bases). This receptor was taken from a woman aged 40 to 55 in good health. The CDR3 region is CASSYWTVSTGELFF. DNA of the CDR3: TGTGCCAGCAGCTACTGGACAGTTTCTACCGGGGAGCTGTTTTTT.